These 32 T cell receptor beta chains were all obtained from the same sample, sequenced in a study of blood T cell repertoires in COVID-19. Clones were sequenced by immunoSEQ multiplex PCR, and TCRdb holds only the in-frame ones, with some missing. The sample carries some 190,000 clones, 70% to 80% recorded once. Sequencing used PBMCs or T cells enriched from blood (not recorded which). These receptors came from a man in his fifties or sixties who had been exposed to COVID-19.

In regard to this clone: Other DNA sequences in the sample encode the same CDR3. This chain connects TRBV25-1 to TRBJ1-6; D is possibly TRBD1 (5 bases). The CDR3 contains 13 residues. Trimming pared 0 bases from V and 10 bases from J, leaving 7 bases between. CDR1 MGHDK and CDR2 SYGVNS come from the germline V gene. The CDR3 reads CASSEYGGSPLHF. CDR3 coding DNA: TGTGCCAGCAGTGAATACGGGGGATCACCCCTCCACTTT.

The chain joins TRBV5-4 to TRBJ2-1, with 11 bases that match TRBD1. The germline V gene encodes CDR1 SGHNT and CDR2 YYREEE (reference sequence). The CDR3 runs to 15 residues. Germline trimming cut 4 bases from V and 3 bases from J; bases unmatched to any gene: 3. The CDR3 bases are TGTGCCAGCAGCACGGGGACAGGGGGCTACAATGAGCAGTTCTTC. Translation gives CASSTGTGGYNEQFF.

This clone was picked up one time. This chain connects TRBV9 to TRBJ1-3; tentatively, D is TRBD1 (5 bases). This CDR3 has 15 residues. Germline lookup yields CDR1 SGDLS and CDR2 YYNGEE. Trimming stripped 0 bases from V and 7 bases from J, with 14 bases between. The CDR3: CASSVVGQGGNTIYF. CDR3 DNA sequence: TGTGCCAGCAGCGTAGTGGGGCAGGGAGGGAACACCATATATTTT.

This clone was found a few times. The genes are TRBV10-2 and TRBJ2-3, with 8 positions matching TRBD1. This CDR3 is 13 amino acids long. V was pared by 6 bases and J by 9 bases, with 8 bases of the junction left unmatched. From germline, CDR1 is WSHSY and CDR2 SAAADI. The CDR3 sequence: CASRTPTGVTQYF. The CDR3 DNA reads as TGCGCCAGCAGGACCCCGACAGGGGTGACGCAGTATTTT.

The chain recombines TRBV9 with TRBJ1-2, with D possibly being TRBD1 (6 bases). Germline V CDR1 and CDR2: SGDLS, YYNGEE. This CDR3 is built from 15 residues. The V end was cut by 4 bases, the J end by 0 bases, with 13 bases between. CDR3 DNA sequence: TGTGCCAGCAGCTTAATGACAGGACCTAACTATGGCTACACCTTC. Translation gives CASSLMTGPNYGYTF.

CDR3: CASSPGQGRSGEQYF. The CDR3 DNA sequence: TGTGCCAGCAGCCCTGGACAGGGGCGAAGCGGGGAGCAGTACTTC. The chain uses TRBV7-2 and TRBJ2-7; TRBD1 aligns across 9 bases. The germline V gene encodes CDR1 SGHTA and CDR2 FQGNSA. This CDR3 has 15 residues. V lost 5 bases to trimming and J lost 7 bases; unmatched junction nucleotides: 12. The whole variable domain, remainder taken from reference TRBV7-2 and TRBJ2-7, is GAGVSQSPSNKVTEKGKDVELRCDPISGHTALYWYRQSLGQGLEFLIYFQGNSAPDKSGLPSDRFSAERTGGSVSTLTIQRTQQEDSAVYLCASSPGQGRSGEQYFGPGTRLTVT.

V usage is TRBV29-1 and J usage is TRBJ2-5; D tentatively fits TRBD1 or TRBD2 (6 bases each). CDR3 length: 12 residues. V was trimmed by 7 bases and J by 2 bases, leaving 11 bases between them. Germline V lookup: CDR1 SQVTM, CDR2 ANQGSEA. Here the CDR3 DNA reads TGCAGCGGGGGGGCAGGGCAAGAGACCCAGTACTTC. Its translation: CSGGAGQETQYF.

The V call is TRBV7-8, the J call TRBJ1-5; no clear D. With 5 bases removed from V and 3 bases from J, the gap between germline ends came to 20 bases. Germline V CDR1 and CDR2: SGHVS, FQNEAQ. The CDR3 is 17 amino acids. The CDR3 DNA reads as TGTGCCAGCAGCCCGCAATTGACTCGGCTAGACAATCAGCCCCAGCATTTT. Its protein product is CASSPQLTRLDNQPQHF.

V gene TRBV2 combines with J gene TRBJ1-4; 7 nucleotides match TRBD1. Germline trimming cut 6 bases from V and 0 bases from J; bases unmatched to any gene: 7. The germline CDR1 and CDR2 sequences are SNHLY and FYNNEI. CDR3 length equals 16 residues. CDR3 DNA: TGTGCCAGCAGATTCGGGGGACAGACAACTAATGAAAAACTGTTTTTT. It encodes CASRFGGQTTNEKLFF.

The chain combines TRBV6-5 with TRBJ2-4, with TRBD2 matching over 11 bases. After removal of 6 bases from V and 10 bases from J, the junction contained 8 bases not matched to a gene. Germline V CDR1 and CDR2: MNHEY, SVGAGI. The CDR3 sequence is 14 residues long. This chain's CDR3 is CASSQLAGGSIQYF. CDR3 nucleotides: TGTGCCAGCAGCCAGCTAGCGGGAGGTAGTATTCAGTACTTC.

This clone came up a few times. This chain uses TRBV28 with TRBJ2-1; tentatively, D is TRBD2 (5 bases). Germline-derived CDR1 and CDR2 are MDHEN and SYDVKM. V was trimmed by 6 bases and J by 4 bases, leaving 16 bases between them. The CDR3 has 15 residues. The CDR3 is CASRPLSGLYNEQFF. CDR3 in DNA: TGTGCCAGCAGACCTTTGAGCGGATTATACAATGAGCAGTTCTTC.

V gene TRBV7-2 combines with J gene TRBJ2-1, with TRBD2 as a possible D gene (6 bases). The CDR3 contains 13 residues. Germline V CDR1 and CDR2: SGHTA, FQGNSA. Trimming stripped 5 bases from V and 12 bases from J, with 17 bases between. CDR3 bases: TGTGCCAGCAGCACCACCCCCGGGGGAGGGCAGTTCTTC. It codes for CASSTTPGGGQFF. Complete variable domain (other parts from reference TRBV7-2 and TRBJ2-1): GAGVSQSPSNKVTEKGKDVELRCDPISGHTALYWYRQSLGQGLEFLIYFQGNSAPDKSGLPSDRFSAERTGGSVSTLTIQRTQQEDSAVYLCASSTTPGGGQFFGPGTRLTVL.

The J gene is TRBJ2-7, the V gene TRBV11-2, with a tentative D call TRBD1 (5 bases). This CDR3 has 14 amino acids. Germline CDR1 and CDR2: SGHAT and FQNNGV. V dropped 1 base and J dropped 1 base, with 8 bases sitting between them. The CDR3 DNA reads TGTGCCAGCAGCTTAGTGCACAGGTCCTACGAGCAGTACTTC. It codes for CASSLVHRSYEQYF.

The chain combines TRBV11-2 with TRBJ2-2, with D perhaps TRBD1 (5 bases). CDR3 size: 15 residues. Germline lookup yields CDR1 SGHAT and CDR2 FQNNGV. V was clipped by 5 bases and J by 5 bases, with 15 bases between them. The CDR3 loop reads CASSQGPLGTGELFF. CDR3 bases: TGTGCCAGCAGCCAGGGTCCCCTAGGGACCGGGGAGCTGTTTTTT. The variable domain in full, completed from reference TRBV11-2 and TRBJ2-2, reads EAGVAQSPRYKIIEKRQSVAFWCNPISGHATLYWYQQILGQGPKLLIQFQNNGVVDDSQLPKDRFSAERLKGVDSTLKIQPAKLEDSAVYLCASSQGPLGTGELFFGEGSRLTVL.

The rearrangement joins TRBV7-2 to TRBJ2-3, with 10 bases fitting TRBD2. The germline CDR1 and CDR2 sequences are SGHTA and FQGNSA. V was pared by 11 bases and J by 4 bases, with 12 bases of the junction left unmatched. This CDR3 has 15 residues. CDR3 sequence reads: CALGASGSRADTQYF. In DNA, the CDR3 is TGTGCCCTGGGGGCTAGCGGGAGTAGGGCAGATACGCAGTATTTT.

The chain is built from TRBV27 and TRBJ1-3; TRBD1 might be the D (6 bases). Germline V gives CDR1 MNHEY, CDR2 SMNVEV (reference sequence). Between the trimmed V and J ends, which lost 3 bases and 4 bases, there was a span of 16 bases. The length of the CDR3 is 16 residues. In DNA, the CDR3 is TGTGCCAGCAGTTTGTCGTCTACAGGGATAGGAAACACCATATATTTT. Translating gives CASSLSSTGIGNTIYF.

CDR3 nucleotide sequence: TGTGCCAGCTCACGGGACTCTACAGCCTCACCCCTCCACTTT. Protein: CASSRDSTASPLHF. The chain recombines TRBV18 with TRBJ1-6; tentatively, D is TRBD1 (5 bases). This CDR3 has 14 residues. Deletions cut 4 bases from V and 10 bases from J, with 14 bases between. The germline V gene encodes CDR1 KGHSH and CDR2 LQKENI. Combining the CDR3 with reference TRBV18 and TRBJ1-6 gives the whole variable domain NAGVMQNPRHLVRRRGQEARLRCSPMKGHSHVYWYRQLPEEGLKFMVYLQKENIIDESGMPKERFSAEFPKEGPSILRIQQVVRGDSAAYFCASSRDSTASPLHFGNGTRLTVT.

The V and J genes are TRBV19 and TRBJ2-2; tentative D call: TRBD1 (5 bases). Between the trimmed V and J ends, which lost 6 bases and 5 bases, there was a span of 10 bases. The length of the CDR3 is 13 residues. Looked up from germline, CDR1 is LNHDA and CDR2 is SQIVND (reference sequence). The CDR3 nucleotides are TGTGCCAGTAGAACAGGTTTGACCGGGGAGCTGTTTTTT. This sequence encodes CASRTGLTGELFF.

The CDR3 reads CASSQDQGGYEQYF. As DNA, the CDR3 is TGCGCCAGCAGCCAAGATCAGGGGGGATACGAGCAGTACTTC. The rearrangement joins TRBV4-3 to TRBJ2-7, with D perhaps matching TRBD1 (7 bases). Germline assignment: CDR1 LGHNA and CDR2 YSLEER. V lost 0 bases, J lost 4 bases, and 10 bases lay in between. This CDR3 is built from 14 residues.

The CDR3 DNA is TGTGCCAGTAGTCCCGGACTATACAATGAGCAGTTCTTC. It yields the protein CASSPGLYNEQFF. The rearrangement links TRBV19 to TRBJ2-1, with D possibly being TRBD2 (6 bases). Deletions cut 5 bases from V and 4 bases from J, with 9 bases between. CDR1 LNHDA and CDR2 SQIVND come from the germline V gene (reference sequence). The CDR3 runs to 13 residues.

In its sample, this clone was seen a few times. V gene TRBV5-1 combines with J gene TRBJ2-2; maybe TRBD1 (5 bases). V was cut by 3 bases and J by 0 bases, with 15 bases left in between. Germline CDR1 reads SGHRS; CDR2 reads YFSETQ. The CDR3 loop spans 17 amino acids. In nucleotides, the CDR3 is TGCGCCAGCAGCTGGGTTGTCTGGACAACGAACACCGGGGAGCTGTTTTTT. This sequence encodes CASSWVVWTTNTGELFF.

V and J are TRBV27 and TRBJ1-2; 9 positions agree with TRBD1. The CDR3 runs to 13 residues. Germline lookup yields CDR1 MNHEY and CDR2 SMNVEV (reference sequence). Trimming at V came to 5 bases and at J to 8 bases, leaving 6 bases not matched to a gene. The DNA of the CDR3 is TGTGCCAGCAGTCTGGGGGACAGGGCCGGCTACACCTTC. This encodes CASSLGDRAGYTF.

The CDR3 DNA is TGCAGCGTTGATCTTGACTGGAGCACAGATACGCAGTATTTT. Its translation is CSVDLDWSTDTQYF. The chain joins TRBV29-1 to TRBJ2-3, with D hard to call. Trimming removed 3 bases at V and 0 bases at J, with 10 bases between. The CDR3 runs 14 residues. Per the germline V gene, CDR1 is SQVTM and CDR2 is ANQGSEA.

This rearrangement joins TRBV7-2 to TRBJ2-7; TRBD2 agrees at 14 bases. The trim removed 9 bases at V and 6 bases at J, leaving 7 bases unmatched. This CDR3 is 14 amino acids long. Germline V gene data show CDR1 as SGHTA and CDR2 as FQGNSA. CDR3 DNA sequence: TGTGCCAGTAGACTAGCGGGAGGGCCGGGCGAGCAGTACTTC. Translated, it gives CASRLAGGPGEQYF. The full variable domain, rest sourced from reference TRBV7-2 and TRBJ2-7, is GAGVSQSPSNKVTEKGKDVELRCDPISGHTALYWYRQSLGQGLEFLIYFQGNSAPDKSGLPSDRFSAERTGGSVSTLTIQRTQQEDSAVYLCASRLAGGPGEQYFGPGTRLTVT.

This chain uses TRBV3-1 (or the pseudogene TRBV3-2) with TRBJ2-2, with 9 positions matching TRBD2. From germline, CDR1 is LGHDT and CDR2 YNNKEL (reference sequence). CDR3 length: 17 amino acids. The trim removed 0 bases at V and 5 bases at J, leaving 7 bases unmatched. The CDR3 loop reads CASSQEVAGGMTGELFF. CDR3 bases: TGTGCCAGCAGCCAAGAGGTGGCGGGAGGGATGACCGGGGAGCTGTTTTTT.

The chain carries TRBV6-5 and TRBJ1-5, with 8 bases that match TRBD1. V was pared by 5 bases and J by 4 bases, with 4 bases of the junction left unmatched. Germline V lookup: CDR1 MNHEY, CDR2 SVGAGI. The CDR3 runs 14 residues. The CDR3 DNA follows: TGTGCCAGCAGTCGGACAGGGATTAATCAGCCCCAGCATTTT. It specifies CASSRTGINQPQHF.

The chain is built from TRBV9 and TRBJ1-1; D call uncertain. Trimming cost V 0 bases and J 2 bases, with 8 bases left between them. Germline lookup yields CDR1 SGDLS and CDR2 YYNGEE. The CDR3 sequence is 14 residues long. CDR3 protein: CASSVDPVNTEAFF. CDR3 DNA: TGTGCCAGCAGCGTAGACCCGGTCAACACTGAAGCTTTCTTT.

This chain connects TRBV28 to TRBJ1-4, with 7 bases identical to TRBD1. Trimming removed 5 bases from V and 0 bases from J; junction bases left unmatched: 3. Per germline, CDR1 MDHEN and CDR2 SYDVKM. There are 15 residues in the CDR3. CDR3 sequence: CASSPQGTTNEKLFF. The CDR3, as DNA: TGTGCCAGCAGTCCACAGGGGACAACTAATGAAAAACTGTTTTTT.

There are a few counts of this clone. The chain links TRBV7-8 to TRBJ2-7; 9 positions match TRBD2. CDR3 size: 17 residues. The ends lost 5 bases at V and 1 base at J; junction bases unmatched: 12. The germline gives CDR1 SGHVS, CDR2 FQNEAQ. The DNA of the CDR3 is TGTGCCAGCAGCGCAATAGCGGGAGCCGCCCCTTCCTACGAGCAGTACTTC. This codes for CASSAIAGAAPSYEQYF.

This clone was found once. The chain combines TRBV6-5 with TRBJ1-5; weak D call: TRBD1 (6 bases). The CDR3 is 14 residues long. Trimming removed 6 bases at V and 4 bases at J, with 13 bases between. Germline V lookup: CDR1 MNHEY, CDR2 SVGAGI. In DNA form, the CDR3 reads TGTGCCAGCAGGGAGGGGGGGGAAAATCAGCCCCAGCATTTT. This gives the protein CASREGGENQPQHF.

This chain links TRBV29-1 with TRBJ1-1; D is unclear. Germline V gene sequence: CDR1 SQVTM, CDR2 ANQGSEA. The CDR3 is made up of 14 amino acids. V lost 7 bases and J lost 0, with 15 bases in between. The CDR3 sequence is CSGALRNMNTEAFF. For the CDR3, the DNA is TGCAGCGGTGCGCTGAGGAACATGAACACTGAAGCTTTCTTT.

The genes are TRBV7-2 and TRBJ2-5; D is possibly TRBD1 (6 bases). V dropped 3 bases and J dropped 4 bases, with 15 bases sitting between them. The CDR3 consists of 15 residues. Per the germline V gene, CDR1 is SGHTA and CDR2 is FQGNSA. The CDR3 loop reads CASSFSGTGRETQYF. The DNA of the CDR3 is TGTGCCAGCAGCTTTTCAGGAACAGGGCGAGAGACCCAGTACTTC.